The subject of this entry is one T cell receptor (beta chain). Its target is unknown. The data derive from a study of chemoradiotherapy in HPV16-positive cancers. Study details: A couple of HPV16-positive patients' cells yielded candidate HPV-specific clones and common motifs.

Broader study findings: The functional HPV-specific definition rests on just two HPV16-positive patients.

Germline loops: CDR1 SGHDN, CDR2 FVKESK. V lost 0 bases, J lost 6 bases, and 14 bases lay in between. The CDR3 runs to 15 residues. TCRdb's copy holds only in-frame clones and misses some; the assay was immunoSEQ multiplex PCR. The sample holds roughly 40,000 clones, more than 75% seen once. The receptor's source is a human donor with HPV-associated anogenital cancer. The specimen comprised blood, sampled from a patient who underwent chemoradiotherapy. The rearrangement joins TRBV14 to TRBJ1-2; no clear D gene. The CDR3 region has the DNA TGTGCCAGCAGCCAAGAGCTGGGAAGAAGACATGGCTACACCTTC. Amino acid sequence: CASSQELGRRHGYTF.